The rows below give T cell receptor beta chains drawn from one sample of a study of OX40 agonist ivuxolimab in advanced cancers. Only in-frame clones appear in the TCRdb table, and some are missing; sequencing was by immunoSEQ multiplex PCR. The table lists about 70,000 clones, about 81% of them singletons. Material: CD4+ or CD8+ T cells sorted from blood, obtained in a trial of the OX40 agonist ivuxolimab. These receptors originate from an adult with an advanced solid tumor such as melanoma, head and neck, liver or kidney cancer. CDR3s include the opening cysteine and the closing phenylalanine or tryptophan. The order of the fields is J gene, D gene, clone size, V gene, CDR3 DNA, CDR3 protein. The D gene is left open where the match is weak. Clone size is stated in some rows and not others, as once, few, many or a class when expanded.

>TRBJ1-5|.|.|TRBV6-1
TGTGCCAGCAGTCCCCGGGACACCTTCAATCAGCCCCAGCATTTT
CASSPRDTFNQPQHF
>TRBJ1-2|.|.|TRBV19
TGTGCCAGTAGTATAGCGGAGGGGGAGATCTATGGCTACACCTTC
CASSIAEGEIYGYTF
>TRBJ2-1|.|few|TRBV6-1
TGTGCCAGCAGTTCAGGGTTGGGAGAGCAGTTCTTC
CASSSGLGEQFF
>TRBJ2-5|.|.|TRBV7-6
TGTGCCAGCAGCTTAGAGACAGGTCATTCGGAGACCCAGTACTTC
CASSLETGHSETQYF
>TRBJ1-3|.|medium-sized|TRBV5-6
TGTGCCAGCAGCTACCTGAACACCATATATTTT
CASSYLNTIYF
>TRBJ2-7|TRBD1|.|TRBV5-4
TGTGCCAGCAGCCGCCGGGACAGCTCCTACGAGCAGTACTTC
CASSRRDSSYEQYF
>TRBJ2-7|TRBD1|.|TRBV7-9
TGTGCCAGCAGCCCCTCAATAGCCGGGACAGGGTATTCCCACGAGCAGTACTTC
CASSPSIAGTGYSHEQYF
>TRBJ1-1|.|.|TRBV2
TGTGCCAGCAGTGAAGGGAACACTGAAGCTTTCTTT
CASSEGNTEAFF
>TRBJ1-2|TRBD1|.|TRBV7-2
TGTGCCAGTAGCTTGATGACAGGGTCCTCGGGGGGCTACACCTTC
CASSLMTGSSGGYTF
>TRBJ2-3|.|.|TRBV5-1
TGCGCCAGCAGTATAGGGGCAACAGGCACAGATACGCAGTATTTT
CASSIGATGTDTQYF
>TRBJ1-3|.|.|TRBV7-6
TGTGCCAGCAGCCGAGTAGGGGTGGGGACCCGGGCTGGAAACACCATATATTTT
CASSRVGVGTRAGNTIYF
>TRBJ1-4|.|few|TRBV9
TGTGCCAGCAGCGTATCGGTGATGAATGAAAAACTGTTTTTT
CASSVSVMNEKLFF
>TRBJ1-2|.|.|TRBV19
TGTGCCAGTAGTATTGGGGGGGCTGATGGCTACACCTTC
CASSIGGADGYTF
>TRBJ2-3|TRBD2|.|TRBV6-4
TGTGCCAGCAGTGAGACTAGCGGGGGGGCAGATACGCAGTATTTT
CASSETSGGADTQYF
>TRBJ1-4|.|.|TRBV27
TGTGCCAGCAGTTTTACCCCCAGGGGCGGGGAAAAACTGTTTTTT
CASSFTPRGGEKLFF
>TRBJ1-2|TRBD1|.|TRBV25-1
TGTGCCAGCAGTACAGGGGCGCGTGGCTACACCTTC
CASSTGARGYTF
>TRBJ2-1|TRBD2|.|TRBV7-2
TGTGCCAGCAGCTTAGCGAAGCGGGGGGGAGGCAATGAGCAGTTCTTC
CASSLAKRGGGNEQFF
>TRBJ2-2|.|.|TRBV15
TGTGCCACCAGCAGAAGGGGAGCGAACACCGGGGAGCTGTTTTTT
CATSRRGANTGELFF
>TRBJ1-5|.|.|TRBV7-8
TGTGCCAGCAGCTTCCAGGATGACCAGCCCCAGCATTTT
CASSFQDDQPQHF
>TRBJ1-1|.|.|TRBV5-8
TGTGCCAGCAGCTTGTCCCAGCTGAACACTGAAGCTTTCTTT
CASSLSQLNTEAFF
>TRBJ2-2|TRBD2|.|TRBV29-1
TGCAGCGTTGCCGGGAGGTTTGGTTCGGCCGGGGAGCTGTTTTTT
CSVAGRFGSAGELFF
>TRBJ1-1|TRBD1|.|TRBV29-1
TGCAGCGTTTCTGATCTTCCGACAGGGGGAAGGGGAGCTTTCTTT
CSVSDLPTGGRGAFF
>TRBJ1-1|.|.|TRBV6-6
TGTGCCAGCAGTTCGAGAATGAACACTGAAGCTTTCTTT
CASSSRMNTEAFF
>TRBJ2-1|TRBD2|.|TRBV5-1
TGCGCCAGCAGCTTGGGTGCTAGCGGGAGGGTCAATGAGCAGTTCTTC
CASSLGASGRVNEQFF
>TRBJ2-2|.|few|TRBV5-4
TGTGCCAGCAGCAGAACAGGGTTGGCCGGGGAGCTGTTTTTT
CASSRTGLAGELFF
>TRBJ2-3|.|.|TRBV7-2
TGTGCCAGCAACCCACTTGGGGGCGCGGATACGCAGTATTTT
CASNPLGGADTQYF
>TRBJ1-1|.|.|TRBV4-3
TGCGCCAGCAGCCAAGTTGTAAACAGCGAGAACACTGAAGCTTTCTTT
CASSQVVNSENTEAFF
>TRBJ1-1|.|.|TRBV7-2
TGTGCCAGCAGCTTCAGGGATGGCACTGAAGCTTTCTTT
CASSFRDGTEAFF
>TRBJ1-4|.|.|TRBV15
TGTGCCACCAGCAGAGATCGATCCGCAACTAATGAAAAACTGTTTTTT
CATSRDRSATNEKLFF
>TRBJ2-1|TRBD2|.|TRBV5-6
TGTGCCAGCAGCCTAGAAGAGGGACTAGCGGATTACAATGAGCAGTTCTTC
CASSLEEGLADYNEQFF
>TRBJ2-1|TRBD2|.|TRBV9
TGTGCCAGCAGCGCCCACGGGACAGCGGCTAGCGGGAGGTACGAGAATGAGCAGTTCTTC
CASSAHGTAASGRYENEQFF
>TRBJ2-3|.|once|TRBV6-5
TGTGCCAGCACCTGGGACCGTTCGGGTGATACGCAGTATTTT
CASTWDRSGDTQYF
>TRBJ2-7|TRBD1|.|TRBV18
TGTGCCAGCTCCCCCCCGGGACAGGGCGGGGAGCAGTACTTC
CASSPPGQGGEQYF